Listed below are T cell receptor beta chains from one sample, sequenced in a study of human T cells and chemical hapten exposure. One entry per CDR3 protein, called by TCRdb with MiXCR from the RACE reads. The data contain tens of thousands of distinct CDR3 sequences, about 10% of them singletons. The source material was whole blood, sampled in connection with sensitization to the hapten diphenylcyclopropenone (DPC). The receptor set was obtained from a man aged 35 to 55 with alopecia areata. Some clones in this sample may be carry-over from other donors' samples. The CDR3 runs from the conserved cysteine through the conserved F or W. Fields, in order: clone size, V gene, D gene, J gene, CDR3 length, CDR3 DNA, CDR3 protein. The D gene is left open where the match is weak. Only some rows state a clone size, as once, few, many or a class for expanded clones.

abundance: -
v_gene: TRBV7-9
d_gene: -
j_gene: TRBJ2-3
len: 15
CDR3nt: TGTGCCAGCAGCCCCTGGATTAGCGGAACAGATACGCAGTATTTT
CDR3aa: CASSPWISGTDTQYF

abundance: few
v_gene: TRBV5-5
d_gene: -
j_gene: TRBJ2-2
len: 18
CDR3nt: TGTGCCAGCAGCTTGGTTCCCTCCACGGGAGTGAACACCGGGGAGCTGTTTTTT
CDR3aa: CASSLVPSTGVNTGELFF

abundance: -
v_gene: TRBV6-6
d_gene: TRBD2
j_gene: TRBJ2-5
len: 16
CDR3nt: TGTGCCAGCAGTTTGACTTGCGGGGGAATCCAAGAGACCCAGTACTTC
CDR3aa: CASSLTCGGIQETQYF

abundance: -
v_gene: TRBV28
d_gene: -
j_gene: TRBJ1-2
len: 12
CDR3nt: TGTGCCAGCAGTTTATCGTACATTGGCTACACCTTC
CDR3aa: CASSLSYIGYTF

abundance: few
v_gene: TRBV6-2/TRBV6-3
d_gene: -
j_gene: TRBJ2-7
len: 14
CDR3nt: TGTGCCAGCAGTTACAGGGGCAGGGAGTACGAGCAGTACTTC
CDR3aa: CASSYRGREYEQYF

abundance: many
v_gene: TRBV9
d_gene: -
j_gene: TRBJ2-2
len: 14
CDR3nt: TGTGCCAGCAGCGTTACGGGATACACCGGGGAGCTGTTTTTT
CDR3aa: CASSVTGYTGELFF

abundance: many
v_gene: TRBV5-5
d_gene: TRBD1
j_gene: TRBJ1-1
len: 13
CDR3nt: TGTGCCAGCAGCTCAACAGGGGGCACTGAAGCTTTCTTT
CDR3aa: CASSSTGGTEAFF

abundance: many
v_gene: TRBV3-2
d_gene: -
j_gene: TRBJ1-2
len: 14
CDR3nt: TGTGCCAGCAGCCGAGAGGGGGGTGCCTATGGCTACACCTTC
CDR3aa: CASSREGGAYGYTF

abundance: many
v_gene: TRBV5-1
d_gene: TRBD2
j_gene: TRBJ2-3
len: 18
CDR3nt: TGCGCCAGCAGCTTGGAGGGACTAGCGGGAGGGCCTACAGATACGCAGTATTTT
CDR3aa: CASSLEGLAGGPTDTQYF

abundance: -
v_gene: TRBV19
d_gene: -
j_gene: TRBJ2-6
len: 16
CDR3nt: TGTGCCAGTAGTTTATCAGGCGGCTCTGGGGCCAACGTCCTGACTTTC
CDR3aa: CASSLSGGSGANVLTF

abundance: few
v_gene: TRBV20-1
d_gene: TRBD1
j_gene: TRBJ2-7
len: 14
CDR3nt: TGCAGTGCTAGAGATCCGGGACAGCTCGACGAGCAGTACTTC
CDR3aa: CSARDPGQLDEQYF

abundance: -
v_gene: TRBV2
d_gene: TRBD2
j_gene: TRBJ2-2
len: 16
CDR3nt: TGTGCCAGCAGAGTGACTAGCGGGATGAACACCGGGGAGCTGTTTTTT
CDR3aa: CASRVTSGMNTGELFF

abundance: few
v_gene: TRBV28
d_gene: -
j_gene: TRBJ2-1
len: 12
CDR3nt: TGTGCCAGCAGTTCGAACAACAATGAGCAGTTCTTC
CDR3aa: CASSSNNNEQFF

abundance: -
v_gene: TRBV7-9
d_gene: -
j_gene: TRBJ1-1
len: 17
CDR3nt: TGTGCCAGCAGCTTAATGTTGAGGGGAGAGATGAACACTGAAGCTTTCTTT
CDR3aa: CASSLMLRGEMNTEAFF

abundance: -
v_gene: TRBV29-1
d_gene: TRBD1
j_gene: TRBJ2-1
len: 14
CDR3nt: TGCAGCGTTGAAGGCCGAGTAGGGGACAGGGGGCAGTTCTTC
CDR3aa: CSVEGRVGDRGQFF

abundance: -
v_gene: TRBV7-6
d_gene: TRBD2
j_gene: TRBJ2-3
len: 16
CDR3nt: TGTGCCAGCAGCTTAGAGGGCGGGAGGAGCACAGATACGCAGTATTTT
CDR3aa: CASSLEGGRSTDTQYF

abundance: -
v_gene: TRBV20-1
d_gene: -
j_gene: TRBJ2-2
len: 14
CDR3nt: TGCAGTGCTAGAGATCGGGGAAACACCGGGGAGCTGTTTTTT
CDR3aa: CSARDRGNTGELFF

abundance: many
v_gene: TRBV27
d_gene: -
j_gene: TRBJ1-2
len: 13
CDR3nt: TGTGCCAGCAGTTATAAATCGCAAGATGGCTACACCTTC
CDR3aa: CASSYKSQDGYTF

abundance: few
v_gene: TRBV20-1
d_gene: -
j_gene: TRBJ2-2
len: 16
CDR3nt: TGCAGTGCTAGAGATGGGTGGGCGGAGAACACCGGGGAGCTGTTTTTT
CDR3aa: CSARDGWAENTGELFF

abundance: few
v_gene: TRBV18
d_gene: -
j_gene: TRBJ2-7
len: 15
CDR3nt: TGTGCCAGCTCACCACCCAGTTCGGCCCTCTACGAGCAGTACTTC
CDR3aa: CASSPPSSALYEQYF

abundance: -
v_gene: TRBV5-4
d_gene: -
j_gene: TRBJ2-3
len: 13
CDR3nt: TGTGCCAGCAGCTCAACGATCGCAGATACGCAGTATTTT
CDR3aa: CASSSTIADTQYF

abundance: -
v_gene: TRBV12-3/TRBV12-4
d_gene: TRBD1
j_gene: TRBJ2-7
len: 14
CDR3nt: TGTGTCAGCAGTACGGGGACAGGGGCCTACGAGCAGTACTTC
CDR3aa: CVSSTGTGAYEQYF

abundance: -
v_gene: TRBV29-1
d_gene: TRBD1
j_gene: TRBJ2-2
len: 12
CDR3nt: TGCAGCGTAGACAGGGATAGCGGGGAGCTGTTTTTT
CDR3aa: CSVDRDSGELFF

abundance: many
v_gene: TRBV14
d_gene: -
j_gene: TRBJ1-3
len: 16
CDR3nt: TGTGCCAGCAGCCAGATTGGGGCAGGGGCTGGAAACACCATATATTTT
CDR3aa: CASSQIGAGAGNTIYF

abundance: many
v_gene: TRBV27
d_gene: TRBD1
j_gene: TRBJ1-1
len: 13
CDR3nt: TGTGCCAGTAGATCAGGGGGCCTGGCTGAAGCTTTCTTT
CDR3aa: CASRSGGLAEAFF

abundance: many
v_gene: TRBV30
d_gene: -
j_gene: TRBJ1-3
len: 15
CDR3nt: TGTGCCTGGAGCCGCACCGGGAGCTCTGGAAACACCATATATTTT
CDR3aa: CAWSRTGSSGNTIYF

abundance: -
v_gene: TRBV12-3/TRBV12-4
d_gene: -
j_gene: TRBJ2-2
len: 19
CDR3nt: -
CDR3aa: CASSPQFGPGRRYTGELFF

abundance: few
v_gene: TRBV12-3/TRBV12-4
d_gene: TRBD2
j_gene: TRBJ2-1
len: 16
CDR3nt: TGTGCCAGCAGTTTGCGGCTAGCGGGGGTATACAATGAGCAGTTCTTC
CDR3aa: CASSLRLAGVYNEQFF

abundance: -
v_gene: TRBV29-1
d_gene: -
j_gene: TRBJ2-7
len: 13
CDR3nt: TGCAGCGTTGCTGGGGGCGAAAGCCACGAGCAGTACTTC
CDR3aa: CSVAGGESHEQYF

abundance: -
v_gene: TRBV30
d_gene: -
j_gene: TRBJ1-2
len: 15
CDR3nt: TGTGCCTGGAGTGTAAGTGGACTCCTAACTGGTGGCTACACCTTC
CDR3aa: CAWSVSGLLTGGYTF

abundance: many
v_gene: TRBV28
d_gene: TRBD1
j_gene: TRBJ1-1
len: 14
CDR3nt: TGTGCCAGCGTTCAGGGGGCGTTAAACACTGAAGCTTTCTTT
CDR3aa: CASVQGALNTEAFF

abundance: many
v_gene: TRBV12-3/TRBV12-4
d_gene: TRBD1
j_gene: TRBJ1-5
len: 13
CDR3nt: TGTGCCAGCAGCTTACACAGGGGTGAGCCCCAGCATTTT
CDR3aa: CASSLHRGEPQHF

abundance: many
v_gene: TRBV7-2
d_gene: -
j_gene: TRBJ2-5
len: 13
CDR3nt: TGTGCCAGCAGTGAAATGGGGGGAGAGACCCAGTACTTC
CDR3aa: CASSEMGGETQYF

abundance: -
v_gene: TRBV6-1
d_gene: -
j_gene: TRBJ2-3
len: 15
CDR3nt: TGTGCCAGCAGTGAACCGTTACCACTGGTGAAGGCGCAGTATTTT
CDR3aa: CASSEPLPLVKAQYF

abundance: many
v_gene: TRBV11-2
d_gene: -
j_gene: TRBJ2-3
len: 14
CDR3nt: TGTGCCAGCAGCGAGACCTGGGGTACAGATACGCAGTATTTT
CDR3aa: CASSETWGTDTQYF

abundance: -
v_gene: TRBV19
d_gene: -
j_gene: TRBJ1-1
len: 13
CDR3nt: TGTGCCAGTATGTGGCAGATGAACACTGAAGCTTTCTTT
CDR3aa: CASMWQMNTEAFF

abundance: once
v_gene: TRBV5-4
d_gene: TRBD2
j_gene: TRBJ2-3
len: 14
CDR3nt: TGTGCCAGCAGCTTCGGGACTAGCGTAGATACGCAGTATTTT
CDR3aa: CASSFGTSVDTQYF

abundance: few
v_gene: TRBV10-3
d_gene: -
j_gene: TRBJ2-3
len: 16
CDR3nt: TGTGCCATCAGTGAGTCGAAGGTTGCAGACACAGATACGCAGTATTTT
CDR3aa: CAISESKVADTDTQYF

abundance: -
v_gene: TRBV7-9
d_gene: -
j_gene: TRBJ1-2
len: 13
CDR3nt: TGTGCCAGCAGCCCAACCACGGTCTATGGCTACACCTTC
CDR3aa: CASSPTTVYGYTF

abundance: few
v_gene: TRBV6-6
d_gene: -
j_gene: TRBJ2-3
len: 16
CDR3nt: TGTGCCAGCAGGTTGAGCGGCGCCTCTAGCACAGATACGCAGTATTTT
CDR3aa: CASRLSGASSTDTQYF

abundance: few
v_gene: TRBV9
d_gene: TRBD2
j_gene: TRBJ2-1
len: 17
CDR3nt: TGTGCCAGCAGCGTAGATTCCGGGAGGGCCCCGAACAATGAGCAGTTCTTC
CDR3aa: CASSVDSGRAPNNEQFF

abundance: many
v_gene: TRBV18
d_gene: TRBD1
j_gene: TRBJ1-4
len: 14
CDR3nt: TGTGCCAGCTCACCGACAGGGGCGGGTGAAAAACTGTTTTTT
CDR3aa: CASSPTGAGEKLFF

abundance: -
v_gene: TRBV7-2
d_gene: TRBD2
j_gene: TRBJ2-1
len: 15
CDR3nt: TGTGCCAGCAGCACTTGGACTAGCGGGAGTAATGAGCAGTTCTTC
CDR3aa: CASSTWTSGSNEQFF

abundance: many
v_gene: TRBV9
d_gene: -
j_gene: TRBJ1-3
len: 13
CDR3nt: TGTGCCAGCAGCACCTACTCCGGAAACACCATATATTTT
CDR3aa: CASSTYSGNTIYF

abundance: -
v_gene: TRBV25-1
d_gene: TRBD1
j_gene: TRBJ2-6
len: 15
CDR3nt: TGTGCCAGGGGGACAGGGGGCTCTGGGGCCAACGTCCTGACTTTC
CDR3aa: CARGTGGSGANVLTF

abundance: -
v_gene: TRBV7-2
d_gene: TRBD2
j_gene: TRBJ2-1
len: 15
CDR3nt: TGTGCCAGCAGCTTAACCGGGACTAGTTCGGATGAGCAGTTCTTC
CDR3aa: CASSLTGTSSDEQFF

abundance: many
v_gene: TRBV25-1
d_gene: TRBD1
j_gene: TRBJ1-1
len: 16
CDR3nt: TGTGCCAGCAGTGGGGGGGACAGTGGCATGAACACTGAAGCTTTCTTT
CDR3aa: CASSGGDSGMNTEAFF

abundance: -
v_gene: TRBV6-6
d_gene: -
j_gene: TRBJ2-1
len: 18
CDR3nt: TGTGCCAGCAGCCCAACCCAGATTCTGCCCCCGGACTACAATGAGCAGTTCTTC
CDR3aa: CASSPTQILPPDYNEQFF

abundance: -
v_gene: TRBV20-1
d_gene: -
j_gene: TRBJ1-1
len: 14
CDR3nt: TGCAGTGCTAGAGAGGACAGTCCTGACACTGAAGCTTTCTTT
CDR3aa: CSAREDSPDTEAFF

abundance: few
v_gene: TRBV16
d_gene: -
j_gene: TRBJ1-6
len: 14
CDR3nt: TGTGCCAGCAGCCAAGTGGGACTGGATTCACCCCTCCACTTT
CDR3aa: CASSQVGLDSPLHF

abundance: -
v_gene: TRBV3-1
d_gene: -
j_gene: TRBJ1-1
len: 13
CDR3nt: TGTGCCAGCAGCCCGAGGGGTGAAACTGAAGCTTTCTTT
CDR3aa: CASSPRGETEAFF

abundance: -
v_gene: TRBV7-6
d_gene: -
j_gene: TRBJ2-1
len: 15
CDR3nt: TGTGCCAGCAGCTTAGGGGGGGTTAACTACAATGAGCAGTTCTTC
CDR3aa: CASSLGGVNYNEQFF

abundance: few
v_gene: TRBV27
d_gene: TRBD2
j_gene: TRBJ2-1
len: 15
CDR3nt: TGTGCCAGCAGGGAATCGGGACTAGCGCAATTTCCCCAGTTCTTC
CDR3aa: CASRESGLAQFPQFF

abundance: -
v_gene: TRBV20-1
d_gene: TRBD2
j_gene: TRBJ2-1
len: 12
CDR3nt: TGCAGTGGGACTAGCGGGACTAATGAGCAGTTCTTC
CDR3aa: CSGTSGTNEQFF

abundance: many
v_gene: TRBV12-3/TRBV12-4
d_gene: TRBD1
j_gene: TRBJ1-3
len: 15
CDR3nt: TGTGCCAGCACCATGACAGGGGGGTCTGGAAACACCATATATTTT
CDR3aa: CASTMTGGSGNTIYF

abundance: few
v_gene: TRBV21-1
d_gene: -
j_gene: TRBJ2-1
len: 8
CDR3nt: TGTGCCAGCATCGCCGTGAGCTTC
CDR3aa: CASIAVSF

abundance: -
v_gene: TRBV5-4
d_gene: -
j_gene: TRBJ2-3
len: 16
CDR3nt: TGTGCCAGCAGCTTCGAAAGGGCGACTAAAACAGATACGCAGTATTTT
CDR3aa: CASSFERATKTDTQYF

abundance: -
v_gene: TRBV11-3
d_gene: -
j_gene: TRBJ2-1
len: 15
CDR3nt: TGTGCCAGCAGCTTAGCGGGACTCCCTAACAATGAGCAGTTCTTC
CDR3aa: CASSLAGLPNNEQFF

abundance: -
v_gene: TRBV7-9
d_gene: -
j_gene: TRBJ2-3
len: 11
CDR3nt: TGTGCCAGCAGCTTAGCACATACGCAGTATTTT
CDR3aa: CASSLAHTQYF

abundance: -
v_gene: TRBV3-1
d_gene: -
j_gene: TRBJ2-3
len: 14
CDR3nt: TGTGCCAGCAGCCAGGGCGGAGGGGCAGATACGCAGTATTTT
CDR3aa: CASSQGGGADTQYF